Listed here are 12 T cell receptor beta chains from one sample, sequenced in a study of blood T cell repertoires in COVID-19. Measured with immunoSEQ multiplex PCR; TCRdb has only the in-frame clones, and not every one. This sample yields approximately 150,000 clones, of which roughly 80% are seen a single time; approximately 3.5% belongs to the top ten. Sequencing was done on a sample of peripheral blood. Receptors were obtained from a man aged 70 or older who had recovered from COVID-19.

The CDR3, as DNA: TGTGCCTGGGGACTAGCGCTAACGCAGTATTTT. It encodes CAWGLALTQYF. This chain uses TRBV30 with TRBJ2-3, with TRBD2 identical over 9 bases. This CDR3 region has 11 residues. V was pared by 5 bases and J by 9 bases, with 3 bases of the junction left unmatched. Germline V gene data show CDR1 as GTSNPN and CDR2 as SVGIG (reference sequence). Looking up the rest from reference TRBV30 and TRBJ2-3 gives the full variable domain: SQTIHQWPATLVQPVGSPLSLECTVEGTSNPNLYWYRQAAGRGLQLLFYSVGIGQISSEVPQNLSASRPQDRQFILSSKKLLLSDSGFYLCAWGLALTQYFGPGTRLTVL.

The CDR3 loop reads CASTPYGLTTYEQYF. DNA of the CDR3: TGTGCCAGCACCCCCTACGGACTAACGACCTACGAGCAGTACTTC. The chain combines TRBV6-2 or TRBV6-3 with TRBJ2-7, with D possibly matching TRBD2 (6 bases). V lost 7 bases to trimming and J lost 2 bases, with 18 bases between them. CDR1 and CDR2 (germline): MNHEY, SVGEGT. This CDR3 spans 15 amino acids.

This chain connects TRBV30 to TRBJ1-6, with 7 bases aligning to TRBD1. This CDR3 contains 14 residues. Germline trimming cut 0 bases from V and 7 bases from J; bases unmatched to any gene: 3. The germline gives CDR1 GTSNPN, CDR2 SVGIG (reference sequence). Written as DNA, the CDR3 is TGTGCCTGGAGTGTAGGACAGGTGAATTCACCCCTCCACTTT. This translates into CAWSVGQVNSPLHF.

The V call is TRBV27, the J call TRBJ2-1, with TRBD1 matching over 10 bases. CDR1 is MNHEY and CDR2 is SMNVEV in the germline V gene (reference sequence). Germline trimming cut 3 bases from V and 7 bases from J; bases unmatched to any gene: 6. The length of the CDR3 is 15 residues. The CDR3 DNA reads TGTGCCAGCAGTTTCGGGACAGGGGCGGGTAATGAGCAGTTCTTC. Translated, it gives CASSFGTGAGNEQFF.

The chain joins TRBV11-2 to TRBJ1-3, with 10 bases matching TRBD1. Germline V gives CDR1 SGHAT, CDR2 FQNNGV. The ends lost 2 bases at V and 1 base at J; junction bases unmatched: 2. This CDR3 spans 16 amino acids. The CDR3 is CASSLRGQGSGNTIYF. The CDR3, as DNA: TGTGCCAGCAGCTTAAGGGGACAGGGGTCTGGAAACACCATATATTTT.

The chain uses TRBV19 and TRBJ1-2, with TRBD1 identical over 11 bases. Germline V CDR1 and CDR2: LNHDA, SQIVND (reference sequence). This CDR3 is 13 amino acids long. V dropped 11 bases and J dropped 6; count of bases not matched to a gene: 8. The CDR3 DNA is TGTGCCCGAAAGCGGACAGGGGGCAATGGCTACACCTTC. It yields the protein CARKRTGGNGYTF.

This rearrangement joins TRBV27 to TRBJ2-7; 9 nucleotides agree with TRBD1. The CDR3 covers 14 residues. Trimming at V came to 0 bases and at J to 3 bases, leaving 0 bases not matched to a gene. From germline, CDR1 is MNHEY and CDR2 SMNVEV (reference sequence). For the CDR3, the DNA is TGTGCCAGCAGTTTATCGACAGGGGGCTACGAGCAGTACTTC. It yields the protein CASSLSTGGYEQYF.

This sequence joins TRBV15 and TRBJ2-7, with D perhaps matching TRBD1 (7 bases). The CDR3 runs to 17 residues. Trimming took 4 bases from V and 0 from J, leaving 19 bases between them. Germline V gene lookup returns CDR1 LNHNV and CDR2 YYDKDF (reference sequence). DNA of the CDR3: TGTGCCACCAGCACTGGGGGGCTGACAGGGCCCTCCTACGAGCAGTACTTC. Translating it yields CATSTGGLTGPSYEQYF.

The rearrangement uses TRBV10-2 and TRBJ2-1; 13 nucleotides align to TRBD2. CDR1 WSHSY and CDR2 SAAADI come from the germline V gene. V lost 7 bases and J lost 1; bases outside the gene matches: 7. CDR3 size: 17 residues. The CDR3 DNA sequence: TGCGCCAGCACGAGACTAGCGGGAGGTGGTTCCTACAATGAGCAGTTCTTC. Its protein is CASTRLAGGGSYNEQFF.

The gene calls are TRBV5-1 and TRBJ1-6; the match to TRBD1 covers 8 bases. The length of the CDR3 is 18 residues. Per germline, CDR1 SGHRS and CDR2 YFSETQ. Trimming took 5 bases from V and 4 from J; bases not matched to a gene: 14. As DNA, the CDR3 is TGCGCCAGCAGATTATCGCCCAACCAGGGGGCATATAATTCACCCCTCCACTTT. It specifies CASRLSPNQGAYNSPLHF.

This clone was recorded once. V gene TRBV2 combines with J gene TRBJ2-2; the match to TRBD2 covers 15 bases. Germline CDR1 and CDR2: SNHLY and FYNNEI. This CDR3 region has 18 residues. Losses at the gene ends were 4 bases for V and 4 bases for J; bases not matched to a gene: 7. CDR3: CASSGRGLAGGGTGELFF. Written as DNA, the CDR3 is TGTGCCAGCAGTGGCCGGGGACTAGCGGGAGGTGGCACCGGGGAGCTGTTTTTT.

The rearrangement uses TRBV5-1 and TRBJ2-2, with 8 bases that match TRBD1. Germline CDR1 reads SGHRS; CDR2 reads YFSETQ. Trimming took 3 bases from V and 9 from J; bases not matched to a gene: 7. This CDR3 comprises 14 residues. This chain's CDR3 is CASSSGQVPRELFF. As DNA, the CDR3 is TGCGCCAGCAGCTCGGGACAGGTCCCCCGGGAGCTGTTTTTT.